This passage covers 6 T cell receptor beta chains from one sample sequenced in a study of blood T cell repertoires in COVID-19. Libraries were prepared by immunoSEQ multiplex PCR; TCRdb keeps only in-frame clonotypes and omits some of them. The sample yields some 210,000 clones, around four fifths seen once. The sequenced material came from peripheral blood. All receptors come from a woman aged 45-65 years with active or convalescent COVID-19.

This clone was seen just once. This chain joins TRBV6-1 and TRBJ1-3; no clear D gene. This CDR3 has 16 amino acids. V was shortened by 1 base and J by 0 bases, with 10 bases between the two germline ends. The germline CDR1 and CDR2 sequences are MNHNS and SASEGT. The CDR3 here is CASSEGNFGSGNTIYF. Written as DNA, the CDR3 is TGTGCCAGCAGTGAAGGTAATTTCGGCTCTGGAAACACCATATATTTT.

The genes are TRBV7-9 and TRBJ1-1; a weak D match, TRBD1 (6 bases). Trimming removed 0 bases from V and 7 bases from J, with 15 bases in between. The CDR3 has 15 amino acids. From germline, CDR1 is SEHNR and CDR2 FQNEAQ (reference sequence). The CDR3 DNA follows: TGTGCCAGCAGCTTAGCCCTGGACAGACCCATTGAAGCTTTCTTT. Translating gives CASSLALDRPIEAFF. The variable domain in full, completed from reference TRBV7-9 and TRBJ1-1, reads DTGVSQNPRHKITKRGQNVTFRCDPISEHNRLYWYRQTLGQGPEFLTYFQNEAQLEKSRLLSDRFSAERPKGSFSTLEIQRTEQGDSAMYLCASSLALDRPIEAFFGQGTRLTVV.

The CDR3 spells CASSPGQGGQPQHF. CDR3 coding DNA: TGTGCCAGCAGTCCCGGACAGGGAGGACAGCCCCAGCATTTT. V and J are TRBV2 and TRBJ1-5; 8 bases fit TRBD1. CDR3 size: 14 residues. The trim removed 5 bases at V and 7 bases at J, leaving 7 bases unmatched. Germline CDR1 is SNHLY and CDR2 is FYNNEI.

CDR3: CAISESPSGGSQDTQYF. As DNA, the CDR3 is TGTGCCATCAGTGAGTCGCCGAGCGGGGGTTCCCAGGATACGCAGTATTTT. The rearrangement joins TRBV10-3 to TRBJ2-3; TRBD2 aligns across 8 bases. The CDR3 totals 17 residues. V trimming: 0 bases; J trimming: 6 bases; junction bases outside the gene matches: 11. Germline V gives CDR1 ENHRY, CDR2 SYGVKD.

This chain joins TRBV5-4 and TRBJ2-3, with D possibly matching TRBD1 (6 bases). The length of the CDR3 is 16 residues. V was trimmed by 6 bases and J by 0 bases, leaving 17 bases between them. Per germline, CDR1 SGHNT and CDR2 YYREEE (reference sequence). CDR3 loop: CASTNTGQKSTDTQYF. CDR3 DNA sequence: TGTGCCAGCACCAATACGGGACAAAAGAGCACAGATACGCAGTATTTT.

The V and J genes are TRBV5-6 and TRBJ2-7, with D maybe TRBD1 (7 bases). Per the germline V gene, CDR1 is SGHDT and CDR2 is YYEEEE. V was shortened by 4 bases and J by 7 bases, with 15 bases between the two germline ends. CDR3 length: 13 amino acids. Here the CDR3 DNA reads TGTGCCAGCAGCGCGGGACAGCGGTGGGAGCAGTACTTC. Residues: CASSAGQRWEQYF.